Included here is one TCR beta chain sequence, with context. Its specificity is not known. The V end lost 0 bases, the J end lost 7 bases, and 15 bases lay between the germline ends. The CDR3 totals 15 residues. Germline V gives CDR1 DFQATT, CDR2 SNEGSKA (reference sequence). These data originate in a study of blood T cells in healthy people across ages. Study-level background: About one barcoded beta molecule was captured per two T cells (by template switching). Notes on the study in general: Compared with aged donors, long-lived donors showed fewer expanded clones, suggesting selection.

A second PCR, run for about 6 to 12 cycles, used a sample-barcoded 5' primer plus a J-beta primer mix. Each TCR beta cDNA got a 12-nucleotide random molecular identifier. In TCRdb, the 5' RACE reads were re-called with MiXCR into one record per CDR3 protein. The top ten clones hold about 20% of a sample with approximately 1,000,000 distinct CDR3 sequences, over 35% of them seen once. Isolation of PBMCs gave at least 6 million cells per sample. This sequence originates from a woman aged 55-75 years in good health. The rearrangement joins TRBV20-1 to TRBJ1-4, with D uncertain. Sample: blood. The CDR3 loop is CSARDHRGTGEKLFF. The CDR3 nucleotides are TGCAGTGCTAGAGACCACCGTGGTACGGGTGAAAAACTGTTTTTT.